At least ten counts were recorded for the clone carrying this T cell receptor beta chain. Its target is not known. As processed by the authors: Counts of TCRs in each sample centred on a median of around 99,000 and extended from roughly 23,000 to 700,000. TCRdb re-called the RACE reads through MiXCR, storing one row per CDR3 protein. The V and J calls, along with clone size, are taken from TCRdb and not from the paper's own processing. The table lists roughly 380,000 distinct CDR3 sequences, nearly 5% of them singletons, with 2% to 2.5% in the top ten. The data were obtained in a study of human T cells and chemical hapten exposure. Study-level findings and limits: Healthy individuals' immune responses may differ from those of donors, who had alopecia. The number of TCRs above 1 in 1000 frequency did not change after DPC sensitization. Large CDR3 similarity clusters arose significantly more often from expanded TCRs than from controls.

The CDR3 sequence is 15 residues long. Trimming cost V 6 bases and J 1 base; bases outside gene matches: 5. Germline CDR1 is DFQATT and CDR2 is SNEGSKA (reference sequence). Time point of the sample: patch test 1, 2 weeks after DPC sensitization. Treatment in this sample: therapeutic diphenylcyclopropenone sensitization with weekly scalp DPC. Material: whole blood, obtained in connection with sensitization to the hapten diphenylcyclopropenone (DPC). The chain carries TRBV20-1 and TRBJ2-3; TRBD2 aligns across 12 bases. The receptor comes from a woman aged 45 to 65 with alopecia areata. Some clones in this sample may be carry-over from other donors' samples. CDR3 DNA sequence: TGCAGTGCCAAACTAGCGGGGGGACGCACAGATACGCAGTATTTT. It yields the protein CSAKLAGGRTDTQYF.